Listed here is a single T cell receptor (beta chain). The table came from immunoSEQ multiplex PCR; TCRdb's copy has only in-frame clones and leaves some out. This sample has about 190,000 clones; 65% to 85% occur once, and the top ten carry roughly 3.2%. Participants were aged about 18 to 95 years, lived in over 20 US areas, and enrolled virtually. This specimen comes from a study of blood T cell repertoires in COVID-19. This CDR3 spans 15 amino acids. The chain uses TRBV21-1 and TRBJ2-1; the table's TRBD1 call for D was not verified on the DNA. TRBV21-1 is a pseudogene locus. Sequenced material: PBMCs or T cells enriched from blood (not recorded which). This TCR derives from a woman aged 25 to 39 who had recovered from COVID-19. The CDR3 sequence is CASSKRDRAYNEQFF. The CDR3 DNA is TGTGCCAGCAGCAAAAGGGACAGGGCCTACAATGAGCAGTTCTTC.